The present TCR beta chain was sequenced within a study of cytomegalovirus exposure and HLA in healthy donors. Both 60 Vbeta primers and 13 Jbeta primers went into the PCR. Sequenced by immunoSEQ multiplex PCR; TCRdb stores in-frame clones only, minus some. The data hold 95,000 to 100,000 clones, with 60% to 80% observed a single time. There are 15 residues in the CDR3. CDR1 is SNHLY, CDR2 FYNNEI, per germline. Trimming removed 1 base at V and 6 bases at J, with 12 bases between. Study-level points and caveats: It was reported that TCR beta sequences correctly inferred the HLA-A and HLA-B alleles for most subjects. Later work associated 17,000 or so TCR beta sequences with HLA alleles at 0.05 false discovery rate.

With respect to this clone: Antigen: not known.

The chain employs TRBV2 and TRBJ1-4; D perhaps matches TRBD1 (5 bases). The source is a female donor in good health and CMV-seronegative. Input material: PBMCs. CDR3 DNA: TGTGCCAGCAGTGAAGACAGTGGGGGGTATGAAAAACTGTTTTTT. Its protein is CASSEDSGGYEKLFF.